Shown below are 28 T cell receptor beta chains from a single sample sequenced in a study of CD8 T cells in Susac syndrome. With random hexamers, reverse transcription was performed on roughly 0.5 to 1 ug of RNA. TCRdb processed the immunoSEQ multiplex PCR reads anew with MiXCR; each CDR3 protein has one entry. The table includes roughly 120,000 distinct CDR3 sequences, 90% to 95% detected once. The sequencing input was CD4+ T cells from PBMCs. These receptors were obtained from a human donor with multiple sclerosis.

J is TRBJ2-3 and V is TRBV6-5; D possibly corresponds to TRBD2 (7 bases). This CDR3 has 14 residues. Between the trimmed V and J ends, which lost 0 bases and 5 bases, there was a span of 9 bases. Looked up from germline, CDR1 is MNHEY and CDR2 is SVGAGI. For the CDR3, the DNA is TGTGCCAGCAGTTACTCGAGGGGGGGAGATACGCAGTATTTT. Protein sequence: CASSYSRGGDTQYF.

The chain carries TRBV4-2 and TRBJ2-1; D unresolved. Trimming left V 2 bases short and J 8 bases short, with 19 bases between. CDR1 is LGHNA and CDR2 is YNFKEQ in the germline V gene. The CDR3 runs 16 residues. The CDR3 nucleotides read TGTGCCAGCAGCCAAAATATTCCCCAGGTAATGGATGAGCAGTTCTTC. This codes for CASSQNIPQVMDEQFF.

This chain uses TRBV2 with TRBJ2-7; tentative D call: TRBD2 (5 bases). V lost 3 bases and J 0 bases, leaving 12 bases between the germline ends. The germline V gene has CDR1 SNHLY and CDR2 FYNNEI. The CDR3 has 15 residues. The CDR3 sequence: CASSDPNRGSYEQYF. The CDR3 DNA sequence: TGTGCCAGCAGTGATCCTAACCGGGGCTCCTACGAGCAGTACTTC.

Here the CDR3 DNA reads TGTGCCTGGAATAACAGGGGCCCCAGGGAGACCCAGTACTTC. It translates to CAWNNRGPRETQYF. This chain links TRBV30 with TRBJ2-5; 7 bases are shared with TRBD1. Germline CDR1 GTSNPN, CDR2 SVGIG (reference sequence). V lost 4 bases and J lost 5; bases outside the gene matches: 10. This CDR3 spans 14 amino acids.

V usage is TRBV30 and J usage is TRBJ2-7; TRBD1 is a possible D gene (6 bases). Trimming took 2 bases from V and 3 from J, leaving 11 bases between them. The CDR3 consists of 13 residues. Germline CDR1 and CDR2: GTSNPN and SVGIG (reference sequence). CDR3 region: CAWSPRGIYEQYF. The CDR3 coding sequence is TGTGCCTGGAGTCCCAGGGGAATCTACGAGCAGTACTTC.

The J gene is TRBJ1-5, the V gene TRBV7-2, with TRBD1 as a possible D gene (6 bases). Germline V gene data show CDR1 as SGHTA and CDR2 as FQGNSA. The CDR3 has 15 residues. Trimming stripped 3 bases from V and 6 bases from J, with 15 bases between. The CDR3 sequence: CASSLSQGGGQPQHF. The CDR3 coding sequence is TGTGCCAGCAGCTTGTCACAGGGTGGCGGTCAGCCCCAGCATTTT.

This chain joins TRBV11-2 and TRBJ1-1; TRBD1 is a possible D gene (6 bases). Trimming took 6 bases from V and 3 from J, leaving 14 bases between them. Germline V gene data show CDR1 as SGHAT and CDR2 as FQNNGV. The CDR3 sequence is 14 residues long. CDR3 nucleotide sequence: TGTGCCAGCAGTTACAGGGTGAGGGACACTGAAGCTTTCTTT. This encodes CASSYRVRDTEAFF.

V and J are TRBV5-1 and TRBJ2-1, with D possibly matching TRBD2 (6 bases). V shed 4 bases and J shed 2 bases, with 13 bases lying between them. CDR1 and CDR2 from the germline V gene are SGHRS and YFSETQ. This CDR3 has 15 residues. The CDR3 DNA reads TGCGCCAGCAGCGGAGGAGGGGACCCCTACAATGAGCAGTTCTTC. It yields the protein CASSGGGDPYNEQFF.

The rearrangement uses TRBV4-2 and TRBJ2-7, with D possibly TRBD1 on 6 matching bases. V was cut by 4 bases and J by 6 bases, with 28 bases left in between. Germline V gene sequence: CDR1 LGHNA, CDR2 YNFKEQ. The CDR3 contains 18 residues. CDR3 amino acids: CASSLQPGQLHQGGEQYF. The CDR3 coding sequence is TGTGCCAGCAGCCTGCAGCCAGGACAGCTTCACCAAGGGGGCGAGCAGTACTTC.

The chain carries TRBV6-1 and TRBJ2-3; 7 nucleotides match TRBD1. The CDR3 sequence is 17 residues long. Germline loops: CDR1 MNHNS, CDR2 SASEGT. J lost 1 base, V lost 6 bases, and 13 bases had no gene match. The CDR3 loop reads CASSSTTRQGGTDTQYF. The DNA for the CDR3 is TGTGCCAGCAGCTCAACTACTAGACAGGGTGGCACAGATACGCAGTATTTT.

V and J are TRBV12-3 or TRBV12-4 and TRBJ1-4; no reliable D call. V dropped 2 bases and J dropped 7 bases, with 11 bases sitting between them. The CDR3 runs to 14 residues. The DNA of the CDR3 is TGTGCCAGCAGTTTAACAGAGGGCAGTGAAAAACTGTTTTTT. Protein: CASSLTEGSEKLFF.

This chain links TRBV19 with TRBJ1-1; perhaps TRBD1 as D (6 bases). The CDR3 is 18 residues long. The germline CDR1 and CDR2 sequences are LNHDA and SQIVND (reference sequence). V dropped 5 bases and J dropped 0 bases, with 22 bases sitting between them. CDR3 sequence reads: CASSLLSSGVGMNTEAFF. The DNA for the CDR3 is TGTGCCAGTAGTCTTCTCAGCTCAGGGGTGGGAATGAACACTGAAGCTTTCTTT.

The rearrangement links TRBV5-1 to TRBJ1-2; D unclear. CDR3 length: 14 residues. Germline CDR1 reads SGHRS; CDR2 reads YFSETQ. V gave up 0 bases and J gave up 6 bases, with 12 bases separating them. The CDR3 sequence: CASSLEPSENGYTF. CDR3 in DNA: TGCGCCAGCAGCTTGGAGCCGAGTGAGAATGGCTACACCTTC.

This rearrangement joins TRBV2 to TRBJ1-1; D may be TRBD1 (6 bases). This CDR3 comprises 13 residues. CDR1 and CDR2 from the germline V gene are SNHLY and FYNNEI. Deletions cut 6 bases from V and 0 bases from J, with 8 bases between. The CDR3 DNA sequence: TGTGCCAGCAGGGACAGTCTGAACACTGAAGCTTTCTTT. Encoded protein: CASRDSLNTEAFF.

The chain is built from TRBV7-9 and TRBJ1-1, with 9 positions matching TRBD1. Germline CDR1 reads SEHNR; CDR2 reads FQNEAQ (reference sequence). The CDR3 totals 15 residues. Trimming removed 8 bases from V and 1 base from J; junction bases left unmatched: 8. CDR3 bases: TGTGCCAGCCTCACAGGGGGCAGGGCGAACACTGAAGCTTTCTTT. Translated: CASLTGGRANTEAFF. The full variable domain, in which reference TRBV7-9 and TRBJ1-1 provide the parts outside the CDR3, is DTGVSQNPRHKITKRGQNVTFRCDPISEHNRLYWYRQTLGQGPEFLTYFQNEAQLEKSRLLSDRFSAERPKGSFSTLEIQRTEQGDSAMYLCASLTGGRANTEAFFGQGTRLTVV.

CDR3 loop: CASSPTLSSEQFF. The CDR3 coding sequence is TGTGCCAGCAGCCCGACCCTGTCGAGTGAGCAGTTCTTC. This chain links TRBV3-1 with TRBJ2-1, with D uncertain. The CDR3 loop spans 13 amino acids. Germline V gene lookup returns CDR1 LGHDT and CDR2 YNNKEL (reference sequence). Trimming shortened V by 4 bases and J by 9 bases, and 13 bases separated the two germline ends.

V and J are TRBV12-3 or TRBV12-4 and TRBJ2-3, with TRBD2 as a possible D gene (5 bases). Trimming shortened V by 1 base and J by 0 bases, and 8 bases separated the two germline ends. The CDR3 covers 15 residues. The CDR3 spells CASSLGTGSTDTQYF. The CDR3 DNA follows: TGTGCCAGCAGTTTAGGTACGGGAAGCACAGATACGCAGTATTTT.

This clonotype was observed once. The rearrangement uses TRBV6-2 or TRBV6-3 and TRBJ1-6, with TRBD1 matching 7 bases. Germline V gene sequence: CDR1 MNHEY, CDR2 SVGEGT. The ends lost 8 bases at V and 7 bases at J; junction bases unmatched: 17. The CDR3 sequence is 17 residues long. The CDR3 DNA follows: TGTGCCAGCTCAAAAAGGGGACAGCTCGCTAAGAATTCACCCCTCCACTTT. Translated, it gives CASSKRGQLAKNSPLHF.

This chain links TRBV19 with TRBJ2-2; 9 bases are a match to TRBD2. In germline, CDR1 is LNHDA, CDR2 SQIVND (reference sequence). J lost 5 bases, V lost 5 bases, and 9 bases had no gene match. This CDR3 region has 16 residues. The CDR3 loop is CASSPIVAGGTGELFF. CDR3 in DNA: TGTGCCAGTAGTCCTATCGTGGCGGGGGGGACCGGGGAGCTGTTTTTT. Complete variable domain (other parts from reference TRBV19 and TRBJ2-2): DGGITQSPKYLFRKEGQNVTLSCEQNLNHDAMYWYRQDPGQGLRLIYYSQIVNDFQKGDIAEGYSVSREKKESFPLTVTSAQKNPTAFYLCASSPIVAGGTGELFFGEGSRLTVL.

The count of this clonotype is one. The chain combines TRBV9 with TRBJ2-7, with D unclear. Germline V gene sequence: CDR1 SGDLS, CDR2 YYNGEE. CDR3 size: 14 residues. Trimming left V 2 bases short and J 2 bases short, with 11 bases between. CDR3 nucleotides: TGTGCCAGCAGCGTTGAGGCTCTCCCCTACGAGCAGTACTTC. It yields the protein CASSVEALPYEQYF.

The chain joins TRBV11-2 to TRBJ2-2; D is ambiguous. There are 13 residues in the CDR3. Looked up from germline, CDR1 is SGHAT and CDR2 is FQNNGV. V was cut by 6 bases and J by 6 bases, with 11 bases left in between. CDR3 DNA sequence: TGTGCCAGCAGGCTTCTACTATCCGGGGAGCTGTTTTTT. It is translated as CASRLLLSGELFF.

The chain recombines TRBV29-1 with TRBJ1-2; D call uncertain. CDR3 length: 14 residues. CDR1 and CDR2 (germline): SQVTM, ANQGSEA. V was shortened by 3 bases and J by 8 bases, with 19 bases between the two germline ends. The CDR3 loop reads CSVDLSRSTEGYTF. In DNA form, the CDR3 reads TGCAGCGTTGATTTGAGCCGTTCTACCGAGGGCTACACCTTC.

The table lists this clonotype with a count of one. This chain links TRBV10-3 with TRBJ1-1; a possible D gene is TRBD1 (5 bases). The CDR3 length is 13 residues. The V end was cut by 8 bases, the J end by 0 bases, with 10 bases between. Looked up from germline, CDR1 is ENHRY and CDR2 is SYGVKD. CDR3 protein: CAIRQSLNTEAFF. In DNA, the CDR3 is TGTGCCATCCGACAGTCCTTGAACACTGAAGCTTTCTTT.

Written as DNA, the CDR3 is TGTGCCAGCAGTAGTACTCGGGGGACTGAAGCTTTCTTT. Amino acid sequence: CASSSTRGTEAFF. V is TRBV9 and J is TRBJ1-1; TRBD1 might be the D (5 bases). The germline CDR1 and CDR2 sequences are SGDLS and YYNGEE. V was shortened by 5 bases and J by 5 bases, with 13 bases between the two germline ends. The CDR3 is made up of 13 amino acids.

The rearrangement links TRBV12-3 or TRBV12-4 to TRBJ1-2; D is ambiguous. The CDR3 is 13 residues long. Trimming cost V 6 bases and J 7 bases, with 15 bases left between them. Written as DNA, the CDR3 is TGTGCCAGCAGCCGTGTTGGTGAAGGTGGCTACACCTTC. It translates to CASSRVGEGGYTF.

The gene calls are TRBV5-1 and TRBJ2-1; D remains unclear. Germline V gene sequence: CDR1 SGHRS, CDR2 YFSETQ. The CDR3 runs to 13 residues. The V and J ends lost 4 bases and 3 bases respectively, with 8 bases between them. CDR3 region: CASSLDVYNEQFF. The CDR3 region has the DNA TGCGCCAGCAGCCTGGACGTCTACAATGAGCAGTTCTTC.

This chain links TRBV12-3 or TRBV12-4 with TRBJ2-3; D may match TRBD1 or TRBD2 (5 bases each). The length of the CDR3 is 16 residues. The germline V and J ends were trimmed by 3 bases and 4 bases, with 17 bases remaining between them. The CDR3 protein is CASSFGEHVGPDTQYF. The CDR3 coding sequence is TGTGCCAGCAGTTTTGGCGAGCACGTGGGACCAGATACGCAGTATTTT.

This chain joins TRBV3-1 and TRBJ1-1, with D uncertain. CDR3 length: 13 residues. Trimming removed 1 base from V and 11 bases from J, with 14 bases in between. CDR1 LGHDT and CDR2 YNNKEL come from the germline V gene (reference sequence). The CDR3 is CASSQGLLGKAFF. The CDR3 DNA reads TGTGCCAGCAGCCAAGGTCTCCTAGGTAAGGCTTTCTTT. Full variable domain (outside the CDR3, taken from reference TRBV3-1 and TRBJ1-1): DTAVSQTPKYLVTQMGNDKSIKCEQNLGHDTMYWYKQDSKKFLKIMFSYNNKELIINETVPNRFSPKSPDKAHLNLHINSLELGDSAVYFCASSQGLLGKAFFGQGTRLTVV.